The 9 T cell receptor beta chains in this list originate from one sample, sequenced in a study of response to subunit inactivated influenza vaccine (dated by TCRdb to between 2017 and 2018). Libraries were built with RT-PCR. Reads for this sample came from an Illumina HiSeq 2500. TCRdb cleaned the public reads at Q25 with fastp, built clones with MiXCR and kept in-frame beta chains. Under each unique CDR3 protein, matching rows form one entry showing the most common genes and DNA. In this sample the table shows just under 550,000 distinct CDR3 sequences, roughly a quarter of which occur a single time. The ten most abundant clones make up under 3.5% of the sample. These records were also assigned to another study, of T cells expressing NK-cell markers. The second study reports: TCR beta cDNA libraries were prepared using 5'RACE template switching, which introduced a universal primer site and unique molecular identifiers.

Sample: CD4+ T cells sorted from PBMCs, taken roughly 12 days after vaccination. These receptors originate from a middle-aged man who received an inactivated influenza vaccine. Donor details come from another sample of the same person, matched by shared clones.

This clonotype occurred a few times. The gene calls are TRBV10-3 and TRBJ2-3, with TRBD1 matching 7 bases. V trimming: 11 bases; J trimming: 4 bases; junction bases outside the gene matches: 12. The V gene's germline CDR1 is ENHRY and CDR2 SYGVKD. The CDR3 is made up of 14 amino acids. For the CDR3, the DNA is TGTGCCGCGTCCTCAGGGGGAAGGCCAGATACGCAGTATTTT. Amino acids: CAASSGGRPDTQYF.

This rearrangement joins TRBV28 to TRBJ1-6; no definite D call. The CDR3 extends over 14 amino acids. V lost 2 bases and J lost 10, with 12 bases in between. Germline V lookup: CDR1 MDHEN, CDR2 SYDVKM. The CDR3 DNA sequence: TGTGCCAGCAGTTTAAGGCGGGGAAGGTCACCCCTCCACTTT. Translation gives CASSLRRGRSPLHF.

Points on this clonotype: A much more abundant neighbour one base away suggests this may be a read error. The chain links TRBV25-1 to TRBJ2-3; 9 bases are shared with TRBD1. Germline CDR1 is MGHDK and CDR2 is SYGVNS. CDR3 size: 14 residues. The CDR3 sequence: CARSDTGGKDTQYF. The CDR3 nucleotides are TGTGCCCGCAGTGATACAGGGGGCAAAGATACGCAGTATTTT.

The rearrangement links TRBV5-6 to TRBJ2-3; 11 nucleotides line up with TRBD2. CDR1 and CDR2 from the germline V gene are SGHDT and YYEEEE. The CDR3 length is 16 residues. V trimming: 4 bases; J trimming: 2 bases; junction bases outside the gene matches: 6. CDR3 DNA: TGTGCCAGCAGCCTCCTAGCGGGAGGCACCACAGATACGCAGTATTTT. It encodes CASSLLAGGTTDTQYF.

The chain combines TRBV19 with TRBJ1-2; TRBD1 matches at 8 bases. Germline V gene sequence: CDR1 LNHDA, CDR2 SQIVND (reference sequence). The CDR3 spans 15 residues. J lost 2 bases, V lost 2 bases, and 4 bases had no gene match. CDR3 loop: CASSILGQVNYGYTF. The DNA of the CDR3 is TGTGCCAGTAGTATACTGGGACAGGTGAACTATGGCTACACCTTC.

This chain uses TRBV10-3 with TRBJ2-7, with D unclear. Germline V CDR1 and CDR2: ENHRY, SYGVKD. Trimming shortened V by 6 bases and J by 4 bases, and 13 bases separated the two germline ends. The CDR3 sequence is 13 residues long. This CDR3 is CAIRSDSWYEQYF. CDR3 nucleotides: TGTGCCATCAGATCGGATTCTTGGTACGAGCAGTACTTC.

This chain links TRBV7-8 with TRBJ1-5, with D hard to call. V was clipped by 3 bases and J by 5 bases, with 14 bases between them. CDR3 length: 15 residues. CDR1 and CDR2 from the germline V gene are SGHVS and FQNEAQ. This chain's CDR3 is CASSFNAGEYQPQHF. The CDR3 DNA follows: TGTGCCAGCAGCTTTAATGCCGGAGAGTATCAGCCCCAGCATTTT.

This rearrangement joins TRBV6-1 to TRBJ2-1, with 11 positions matching TRBD2. The trim removed 6 bases at V and 5 bases at J, leaving 6 bases unmatched. This CDR3 region has 15 residues. Germline values: CDR1 MNHNS, CDR2 SASEGT. The CDR3 sequence is CASRTLAGGDNEQFF. The CDR3 DNA follows: TGTGCCAGCAGAACTCTAGCGGGAGGCGACAATGAGCAGTTCTTC.

In its sample, this clonotype was seen once. The chain carries TRBV5-1 and TRBJ2-4, with D possibly being TRBD2 (6 bases). The CDR3 loop spans 15 amino acids. Germline assignment: CDR1 SGHRS and CDR2 YFSETQ. V shed 1 base and J shed 1 base, with 9 bases lying between them. The chain's CDR3 is CASSLTSWAKNIQYF. CDR3 sequence (DNA): TGCGCCAGCAGCTTGACTAGCTGGGCCAAAAACATTCAGTACTTC.